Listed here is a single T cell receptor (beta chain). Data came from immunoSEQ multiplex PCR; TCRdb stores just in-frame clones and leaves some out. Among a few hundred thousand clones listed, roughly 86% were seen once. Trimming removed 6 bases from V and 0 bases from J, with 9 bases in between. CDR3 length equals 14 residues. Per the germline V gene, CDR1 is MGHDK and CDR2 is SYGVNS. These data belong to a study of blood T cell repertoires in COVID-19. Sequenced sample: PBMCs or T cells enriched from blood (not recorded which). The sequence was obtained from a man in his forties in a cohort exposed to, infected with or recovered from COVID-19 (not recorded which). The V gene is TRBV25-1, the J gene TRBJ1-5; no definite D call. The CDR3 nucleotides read TGTGCCAGCAGCCCCGGGTATAGCAATCAGCCCCAGCATTTT. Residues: CASSPGYSNQPQHF.